These 25 T cell receptor beta chains were sequenced from one sample in a study of blood T cell repertoires in COVID-19. Clones were read by immunoSEQ multiplex PCR, and TCRdb kept only the in-frame ones, dropping some. The sample lists about 74,000 clones, 75% seen once, with around 21% in the top ten. Material: peripheral blood. The receptors here all came from a man aged 65 to 85 with acute or convalescent COVID-19.

Regarding this clone: The junction and the germline gene differ at one end; a read error may be behind it. The V call is TRBV7-7, the J call TRBJ2-5; tentatively, D is TRBD1 (6 bases). The CDR3 is 14 amino acids. The germline V gene encodes CDR1 SSHAT and CDR2 FNYEAQ (reference sequence). Here the CDR3 DNA reads TGTGCTAGCAGCTTCGGACCAGGGGCAGGGACCCAGTACTTC. It encodes CASSFGPGAGTQYF.

The V call is TRBV5-5, the J call TRBJ1-6; D remains ambiguous. The CDR3 totals 15 residues. The germline V gene encodes CDR1 SGHKS and CDR2 YYEKEE (reference sequence). The V end was cut by 0 bases, the J end by 7 bases, with 11 bases between. In DNA, the CDR3 is TGTGCCAGCAGCTTGGGGGCCATAGAGAATTCACCCCTCCACTTT. Its protein product is CASSLGAIENSPLHF.

This chain joins TRBV21-1 and TRBJ2-1; TRBD2 is the table's D call and was not checked against the DNA. TRBV21-1 corresponds to a pseudogene. This CDR3 region has 14 residues. The CDR3 reads CASPGTSGVNEQFF. The CDR3 nucleotides are TGTGCCAGTCCCGGGACTAGCGGGGTCAATGAGCAGTTCTTC.

Only one count was recorded for this clone. The chain joins TRBV6-6 to TRBJ1-2; no clear D. The germline V gene has CDR1 MNHNY and CDR2 SVGAGI (reference sequence). Trimming cost V 8 bases and J 8 bases, with 12 bases left between them. This CDR3 region has 11 residues. The CDR3 DNA reads TGTGCCAGCGCCCCGGGAGAGGGCTACACCTTC. Translating gives CASAPGEGYTF.

This clone was detected only a few times. The rearrangement links TRBV10-3 to TRBJ1-5, with unresolved D. Germline CDR1 reads ENHRY; CDR2 reads SYGVKD. V shed 7 bases and J shed 2 bases, with 12 bases lying between them. The CDR3 is 14 residues long. This CDR3 is CAINSAAGNQPQHF. CDR3 DNA sequence: TGTGCCATCAATTCGGCGGCAGGCAATCAGCCCCAGCATTTT.

This clone was counted between two and nine times. V usage is TRBV3-1 (or the pseudogene TRBV3-2) and J usage is TRBJ2-7; tentatively, D is TRBD1 (5 bases). Germline V gives CDR1 LGHDT, CDR2 YNNKEL (reference sequence). This CDR3 comprises 12 residues. With 6 bases removed from V and 8 bases from J, the gap between germline ends came to 14 bases. CDR3 nucleotides: TGTGCCAGCAGTGACAGCTCTACGCAGCAGTACTTC. Protein sequence: CASSDSSTQQYF.

This chain connects TRBV6-2 or TRBV6-3 to TRBJ2-1; 14 bases agree with TRBD2. After removal of 6 bases from V and 6 bases from J, the junction contained 4 bases not matched to a gene. The CDR3 totals 15 residues. Germline assignment: CDR1 MNHEY and CDR2 SVGEGT. As DNA, the CDR3 is TGTGCCAGCAGCCGTGGGACTAGCGGGAGCAATGAGCAGTTCTTC. This translates into CASSRGTSGSNEQFF.

This chain links TRBV2 with TRBJ1-1; TRBD1 agrees at 9 bases. V gave up 7 bases and J gave up 5 bases; unmatched junction bases: 8. The CDR3 extends over 14 amino acids. CDR1 and CDR2 from the germline V gene are SNHLY and FYNNEI. CDR3 sequence: CASMKQGAGTEAFF. The CDR3 DNA reads TGTGCCAGCATGAAACAGGGGGCTGGGACTGAAGCTTTCTTT.

This clone occurred a few times. The chain joins TRBV9 to TRBJ1-2, with D possibly matching TRBD1 (6 bases). The germline CDR1 and CDR2 sequences are SGDLS and YYNGEE. The V and J ends lost 3 bases and 7 bases respectively, with 13 bases between them. The CDR3 is 13 residues long. The CDR3 nucleotides read TGTGCCAGCAGCGAACCAGGGGAAACTGGCTACACCTTC. This encodes CASSEPGETGYTF.

The CDR3 loop reads CASSPTGIGGTEAFF. The CDR3 nucleotides are TGTGCCAGCAGCCCCACTGGGATAGGGGGCACTGAAGCTTTCTTT. The chain links TRBV14 to TRBJ1-1; weak D call: TRBD1 (6 bases). The CDR3 is 15 residues long. Germline V gene sequence: CDR1 SGHDN, CDR2 FVKESK. Trimming took off 4 bases at V and 4 bases at J, with 16 bases between the two ends. The full variable domain, in which reference TRBV14 and TRBJ1-1 provide the parts outside the CDR3, is EAGVTQFPSHSVIEKGQTVTLRCDPISGHDNLYWYRRVMGKEIKFLLHFVKESKQDESGMPNNRFLAERTGGTYSTLKVQPAELEDSGVYFCASSPTGIGGTEAFFGQGTRLTVV.

V usage is TRBV19 and J usage is TRBJ1-3; maybe TRBD1 (6 bases). The CDR3 has 15 residues. From germline, CDR1 is LNHDA and CDR2 SQIVND (reference sequence). The V gene lost 3 bases and the J gene lost 1 base, with 10 bases spanning the gap. The CDR3, as DNA: TGTGCCAGTAGTATCATACAGGGTTCTGGAAACACCATATATTTT. Its protein is CASSIIQGSGNTIYF.

This clone was picked up a small number of times. The V and J genes are TRBV19 and TRBJ2-4; possible D gene TRBD2, 5 bases. This CDR3 has 14 amino acids. Trimming removed 5 bases at V and 1 base at J, with 9 bases between. Germline lookup yields CDR1 LNHDA and CDR2 SQIVND (reference sequence). The CDR3 protein is CASSLSAAKNIQYF. The CDR3 nucleotides read TGTGCCAGTAGTCTTAGCGCGGCCAAAAACATTCAGTACTTC.

In this sample, this clone turned up once. V usage is TRBV9 and J usage is TRBJ2-6, with 10 bases fitting TRBD2. The CDR3 consists of 21 residues. CDR1 is SGDLS, CDR2 YYNGEE, per germline. V shed 0 bases, J shed 0 bases, and the junction held 12 bases outside the gene matches. CDR3 bases: TGTGCCAGCAGCGTAGCGATCTTGGGACTAGCGTCCGTCTCTGGGGCCAACGTCCTGACTTTC. It codes for CASSVAILGLASVSGANVLTF.

This clone was counted once. The rearrangement uses TRBV2 and TRBJ2-7, with D uncertain. Per germline, CDR1 SNHLY and CDR2 FYNNEI. V lost 4 bases to trimming and J lost 4 bases, with 5 bases between them. The CDR3 runs 11 residues. For the CDR3, the DNA is TGTGCCAGCAGTGTGAGTTACGAGCAGTACTTC. Translated: CASSVSYEQYF. Full variable domain (remainder filled in from reference TRBV2 and TRBJ2-7): EPEVTQTPSHQVTQMGQEVILRCVPISNHLYFYWYRQILGQKVEFLVSFYNNEISEKSEIFDDQFSVERPDGSNFTLKIRSTKLEDSAMYFCASSVSYEQYFGPGTRLTVT.

On this clone: One end of the junction is discordant with germline, which a read error may explain. J is TRBJ1-5 and V is TRBV19, with TRBD1 matching over 8 bases. The germline CDR1 and CDR2 sequences are LNHDA and SQIVND (reference sequence). The CDR3 consists of 15 residues. CDR3 region: CASGLPAGGNQPQHF. DNA for the CDR3: TGTGCCAGTGGCCTACCGGCAGGGGGCAACCAGCCCCAGCATTTT.

This sequence joins TRBV5-4 and TRBJ2-1; D might be TRBD1 (5 bases). The germline V and J ends were trimmed by 0 bases and 4 bases, with 11 bases remaining between them. There are 15 residues in the CDR3. Germline V gene sequence: CDR1 SGHNT, CDR2 YYREEE (reference sequence). As DNA, the CDR3 is TGTGCCAGCAGCTTGGTGGGGCACGGGTACAATGAGCAGTTCTTC. Translated: CASSLVGHGYNEQFF.

This clone was detected only a few times. The CDR3 DNA reads TGTGCCAGCTCACCCCTGACAGGGGGGGGCACTGAAGCTTTCTTT. Encoded protein: CASSPLTGGGTEAFF. The chain carries TRBV18 and TRBJ1-1; 9 bases line up with TRBD1. Unmatched junction bases numbered 6, after V lost 3 bases and J lost 4 bases. The CDR3 spans 15 residues. From germline, CDR1 is KGHSH and CDR2 LQKENI.

The rearrangement joins TRBV11-2 to TRBJ2-7; 7 bases align to TRBD1. CDR1 is SGHAT and CDR2 is FQNNGV in the germline V gene. The CDR3 contains 15 residues. Trimming removed 5 bases from V and 0 bases from J; junction bases left unmatched: 7. The CDR3 DNA is TGTGCCAGCAGCCCATCGACAGGGATCTCCTACGAGCAGTACTTC. It translates to CASSPSTGISYEQYF.

The chain combines TRBV19 with TRBJ2-6, with D possibly being TRBD2 (5 bases). The CDR3 contains 14 residues. CDR1 is LNHDA and CDR2 is SQIVND in the germline V gene (reference sequence). The CDR3 spells CASDAGSGANVLTF. The CDR3 DNA follows: TGTGCATCTGACGCGGGCTCTGGGGCCAACGTCCTGACTTTC. The full variable domain, its missing parts supplied by reference TRBV19 and TRBJ2-6, is DGGITQSPKYLFRKEGQNVTLSCEQNLNHDAMYWYRQDPGQGLRLIYYSQIVNDFQKGDIAEGYSVSREKKESFPLTVTSAQKNPTAFYLCASDAGSGANVLTFGAGSRLTVL.

This chain joins TRBV9 and TRBJ1-1; TRBD1 agrees at 7 bases. With 3 bases clipped from V and 6 bases from J, the junction kept 14 bases outside the gene matches. CDR3 length equals 16 residues. Germline V gene lookup returns CDR1 SGDLS and CDR2 YYNGEE. CDR3 sequence (DNA): TGTGCCAGCAGCGGTGACAGGGAGCAGGCTAACCCTGAAGCTTTCTTT. As protein: CASSGDREQANPEAFF.

J is TRBJ1-4 and V is TRBV28; the match to TRBD1 covers 9 bases. The CDR3 runs to 14 residues. Unmatched junction bases numbered 5, after V lost 6 bases and J lost 6 bases. Germline CDR1 reads MDHEN; CDR2 reads SYDVKM. As DNA, the CDR3 is TGTGCCAGCAGCCCGGGACAGGGATATGAAAAACTGTTTTTT. Translation: CASSPGQGYEKLFF.

The rearrangement uses TRBV29-1 and TRBJ2-2; weak D call: TRBD1 (6 bases). Deletions cut 4 bases from V and 4 bases from J, with 19 bases between. There are 16 residues in the CDR3. Per germline, CDR1 SQVTM and CDR2 ANQGSEA. The DNA for the CDR3 is TGCAGCGTTGTTCCAACAGGGTGGGGGTCCACCGGGGAGCTGTTTTTT. It is translated as CSVVPTGWGSTGELFF.

V gene TRBV7-8 combines with J gene TRBJ2-3, with D possibly TRBD1 on 6 matching bases. The V gene lost 0 bases and the J gene lost 11 bases, with 12 bases spanning the gap. CDR1 and CDR2 from the germline V gene are SGHVS and FQNEAQ. There are 13 residues in the CDR3. CDR3 amino acids: CASSLAEQGRQYF. For the CDR3, the DNA is TGTGCCAGCAGCTTAGCGGAACAGGGACGGCAGTATTTT.

This chain uses TRBV28 with TRBJ2-1, with no clear D. The V gene's germline CDR1 is MDHEN and CDR2 SYDVKM. CDR3 length: 13 amino acids. Trimming left V 3 bases short and J 9 bases short, with 12 bases between. This CDR3 is CASSFPQTGEQFF. CDR3 coding DNA: TGTGCCAGCAGTTTCCCACAAACGGGTGAGCAGTTCTTC. The entire variable domain, with the rest obtained from reference TRBV28 and TRBJ2-1, is as follows: DVKVTQSSRYLVKRTGEKVFLECVQDMDHENMFWYRQDPGLGLRLIYFSYDVKMKEKGDIPEGYSVSREKKERFSLILESASTNQTSMYLCASSFPQTGEQFFGPGTRLTVL.

This clone was observed a handful of times. V is TRBV13 and J is TRBJ2-1; the D gene is possibly TRBD1 (5 bases). Germline V gene lookup returns CDR1 PRHDT and CDR2 FYEKMQ (reference sequence). Trimming cost V 5 bases and J 1 base, with 12 bases left between them. The length of the CDR3 is 15 residues. CDR3 nucleotide sequence: TGTGCCAGCAGCCCCTCCTACAGGTCCTACAATGAGCAGTTCTTC. Its translation is CASSPSYRSYNEQFF.